The 21 T cell receptor beta chains presented below share a single source sample, sequenced in a study of shared clonotypes between healthy human individuals. TCRdb's table, derived via immunoSEQ multiplex PCR, lists solely in-frame clones and lacks some. The top ten clones hold less than 15% of a sample with roughly 500,000 clones, around 79% of them seen once. Sequenced: PBMCs. The receptors were sampled from a woman in her forties in good health. Some clones in this sample may be carry-over from other donors' samples.

The chain uses TRBV10-2 and TRBJ2-2, with D perhaps matching TRBD1 or TRBD2 (5 bases each). CDR3 length equals 15 residues. The V gene's germline CDR1 is WSHSY and CDR2 SAAADI. The ends were cut back, 6 bases at V and 7 bases at J, with 18 bases in the middle. CDR3 sequence reads: CASRPVADGGGELFF. The CDR3 DNA reads TGCGCCAGCAGACCCGTGGCGGATGGGGGCGGGGAGCTGTTTTTT.

The V call is TRBV14, the J call TRBJ2-5; 9 bases match TRBD2. Unmatched junction bases numbered 5, after V lost 1 base and J lost 2 bases. This CDR3 spans 16 amino acids. Looked up from germline, CDR1 is SGHDN and CDR2 is FVKESK. The DNA for the CDR3 is TGTGCCAGCAGCCAAGCTGGCGGGAGGGCACAAGAGACCCAGTACTTC. This codes for CASSQAGGRAQETQYF. Variable domain in full (rest from reference TRBV14 and TRBJ2-5): EAGVTQFPSHSVIEKGQTVTLRCDPISGHDNLYWYRRVMGKEIKFLLHFVKESKQDESGMPNNRFLAERTGGTYSTLKVQPAELEDSGVYFCASSQAGGRAQETQYFGPGTRLLVL.

V and J are TRBV27 and TRBJ2-1; 10 nucleotides agree with TRBD2. V shed 1 base and J 2 bases; nucleotides not matched to a gene: 2. The CDR3 contains 16 residues. Germline values: CDR1 MNHEY, CDR2 SMNVEV (reference sequence). CDR3 loop: CASSLWLAGAYNEQFF. DNA of the CDR3: TGTGCCAGCAGTTTATGGCTAGCGGGAGCCTACAATGAGCAGTTCTTC.

The rearrangement joins TRBV7-8 to TRBJ2-1; D unresolved. Germline assignment: CDR1 SGHVS and CDR2 FQNEAQ. Trimming pared 5 bases from V and 8 bases from J, leaving 10 bases between. This CDR3 spans 12 amino acids. CDR3 sequence: CASSPRVYEQFF. CDR3 DNA sequence: TGTGCCAGCAGCCCTAGGGTATATGAGCAGTTCTTC.

This chain uses TRBV5-1 with TRBJ1-1; a weak D match, TRBD1 (6 bases). V was shortened by 1 base and J by 5 bases, with 12 bases between the two germline ends. Germline-derived CDR1 and CDR2 are SGHRS and YFSETQ. This CDR3 spans 14 amino acids. In DNA form, the CDR3 reads TGCGCCAGCAGCTTGCTGGGGGCGGGAACTGAAGCTTTCTTT. Its protein product is CASSLLGAGTEAFF.

The J gene is TRBJ2-4, the V gene TRBV29-1, with TRBD2 as a possible D gene (6 bases). With 4 bases removed from V and 5 bases from J, the gap between germline ends came to 12 bases. The CDR3 length is 13 residues. Germline CDR1 SQVTM, CDR2 ANQGSEA. The DNA of the CDR3 is TGCAGCGTTGTAACCAGGGAGGAAAACATTCAGTACTTC. Protein product: CSVVTREENIQYF.

This sequence joins TRBV19 and TRBJ2-1; 14 positions agree with TRBD2. Unmatched junction bases numbered 9, after V lost 5 bases and J lost 9 bases. This CDR3 contains 16 residues. From germline, CDR1 is LNHDA and CDR2 SQIVND (reference sequence). The CDR3 spells CASSHLGTSGSLEQFF. DNA for the CDR3: TGTGCCAGTAGTCATTTAGGGACTAGCGGGAGCCTTGAGCAGTTCTTC.

The CDR3 DNA reads TGTGCCAGCGTTTCGAGGGGTTCGAACACTGAAGCTTTCTTT. It translates to CASVSRGSNTEAFF. The V call is TRBV7-6, the J call TRBJ1-1, with D possibly TRBD1 on 5 matching bases. This CDR3 comprises 14 residues. The germline V gene encodes CDR1 SGHVS and CDR2 FNYEAQ. V was pared by 8 bases and J by 1 base, with 14 bases between.

This chain connects TRBV6-6 to TRBJ2-7; D perhaps matches TRBD2 (5 bases). From germline, CDR1 is MNHNY and CDR2 SVGAGI (reference sequence). V gave up 0 bases and J gave up 3 bases, with 12 bases separating them. The CDR3 is made up of 15 amino acids. CDR3: CASSYSTERVYEQYF. CDR3 sequence (DNA): TGTGCCAGCAGTTACTCAACAGAGAGGGTCTACGAGCAGTACTTC.

The V call is TRBV9, the J call TRBJ2-7; 8 nucleotides line up with TRBD1. Germline CDR1 reads SGDLS; CDR2 reads YYNGEE. The CDR3 totals 14 residues. Germline trimming cut 0 bases from V and 2 bases from J; bases unmatched to any gene: 1. The CDR3 region has the DNA TGTGCCAGCAGCGTAGCGACAGGGGCCTACGAGCAGTACTTC. Translating it yields CASSVATGAYEQYF.

This chain uses TRBV9 with TRBJ2-3; D possibly corresponds to TRBD2 (5 bases). Trimming removed 0 bases at V and 4 bases at J, with 12 bases between. CDR1 and CDR2 from the germline V gene are SGDLS and YYNGEE. This CDR3 region has 15 residues. The CDR3 is CASSVGGGGADTQYF. In nucleotides, the CDR3 is TGTGCCAGCAGCGTAGGAGGAGGAGGCGCAGATACGCAGTATTTT.

CDR3 residues: CASSKSGLSGSSYEQYF. CDR3 DNA sequence: TGTGCCAGTAGCAAGTCGGGTCTGAGCGGGAGCTCCTACGAGCAGTACTTC. The rearrangement joins TRBV19 to TRBJ2-7; 8 bases fit TRBD2. The CDR3 extends over 17 amino acids. Trimming at V came to 6 bases and at J to 0 bases, leaving 13 bases not matched to a gene. Germline assignment: CDR1 LNHDA and CDR2 SQIVND (reference sequence). The full variable domain, its missing parts supplied by reference TRBV19 and TRBJ2-7, is DGGITQSPKYLFRKEGQNVTLSCEQNLNHDAMYWYRQDPGQGLRLIYYSQIVNDFQKGDIAEGYSVSREKKESFPLTVTSAQKNPTAFYLCASSKSGLSGSSYEQYFGPGTRLTVT.

This clone appeared a few times. This chain uses TRBV19 with TRBJ2-7; the D call may be TRBD1 or TRBD2 (5 bases each). This CDR3 contains 17 residues. The germline gives CDR1 LNHDA, CDR2 SQIVND (reference sequence). V lost 7 bases, J lost 2 bases, and 24 bases lay in between. Here the CDR3 DNA reads TGTGCCAGTACCGCTTCCCCCGGGACCCACCGCCCCTACGAGCAGTACTTC. Its protein product is CASTASPGTHRPYEQYF. Full variable domain (missing parts from reference TRBV19 and TRBJ2-7): DGGITQSPKYLFRKEGQNVTLSCEQNLNHDAMYWYRQDPGQGLRLIYYSQIVNDFQKGDIAEGYSVSREKKESFPLTVTSAQKNPTAFYLCASTASPGTHRPYEQYFGPGTRLTVT.

The V gene is TRBV28, the J gene TRBJ1-1; 9 bases are shared with TRBD1. With 2 bases clipped from V and 0 bases from J, the junction kept 7 bases outside the gene matches. Germline values: CDR1 MDHEN, CDR2 SYDVKM. The CDR3 loop spans 17 amino acids. CDR3 in amino acids: CASSLPRGTGMNTEAFF. For the CDR3, the DNA is TGTGCCAGCAGTTTACCCAGGGGGACAGGGATGAACACTGAAGCTTTCTTT.

The chain couples TRBV4-2 to TRBJ2-5; either TRBD1 or TRBD2 may supply D (5 bases each). Germline loops: CDR1 LGHNA, CDR2 YNFKEQ. CDR3 length: 14 residues. The V and J ends lost 1 base and 5 bases respectively, with 11 bases between them. The CDR3 DNA reads TGTGCCAGCAGCCAAGCTGGGGGAAGGGAGACCCAGTACTTC. Encoded protein: CASSQAGGRETQYF.

The chain is built from TRBV27 and TRBJ2-5; 8 bases are shared with TRBD1. This CDR3 region has 16 residues. Germline values: CDR1 MNHEY, CDR2 SMNVEV (reference sequence). Trimming removed 6 bases from V and 10 bases from J; junction bases left unmatched: 19. The CDR3 here is CASSTFVRAGGMVQYF. CDR3 coding DNA: TGTGCCAGCAGCACCTTTGTGAGGGCAGGGGGCATGGTCCAGTACTTC.

V usage is TRBV27 and J usage is TRBJ2-1; TRBD1 is a possible D gene (7 bases). There are 18 residues in the CDR3. The germline V and J ends were trimmed by 7 bases and 4 bases, with 26 bases remaining between them. Germline CDR1 reads MNHEY; CDR2 reads SMNVEV (reference sequence). The CDR3 spells CASKKIQGSGGYYNEQFF. The CDR3 DNA follows: TGTGCCAGCAAAAAAATACAGGGGTCAGGGGGGTATTACAATGAGCAGTTCTTC.

The chain is built from TRBV7-9 and TRBJ1-2, with 7 bases fitting TRBD1. CDR1 and CDR2 (germline): SEHNR, FQNEAQ (reference sequence). The CDR3 extends over 13 amino acids. The V and J ends lost 1 base and 4 bases, in that order; junction bases with no gene match: 0. The CDR3 protein is CASSLGDSYGYTF. The DNA of the CDR3 is TGTGCCAGCAGCTTAGGGGACAGCTATGGCTACACCTTC.

The rearrangement uses TRBV4-3 and TRBJ1-1; D remains unclear. The V end lost 0 bases, the J end lost 1 base, and 9 bases lay between the germline ends. Germline loops: CDR1 LGHNA, CDR2 YSLEER. The CDR3 length is 15 residues. CDR3 region: CASSQDPDANTEAFF. CDR3 nucleotides: TGCGCCAGCAGCCAAGATCCGGACGCGAACACTGAAGCTTTCTTT.

The gene calls are TRBV28 and TRBJ2-5; a weak D match, TRBD1 (6 bases). Near its end, the DNA agrees better with TRBJ2-7, so the J call may be wrong. This CDR3 comprises 14 residues. CDR1 is MDHEN and CDR2 is SYDVKM in the germline V gene. CDR3 sequence (DNA): TGTGCCAGCAGCCACCATACAGGGTCCGGCGAGCAGTACTTC. Translating gives CASSHHTGSGEQYF.

This clone has just a few counts. V gene TRBV30 combines with J gene TRBJ1-1, with D perhaps matching TRBD1 (5 bases). The V and J ends lost 7 bases and 5 bases respectively, with 14 bases between them. CDR1 is GTSNPN, CDR2 SVGIG, per germline (reference sequence). The length of the CDR3 is 12 residues. CDR3 region: CASGRVRTEAFF. CDR3 bases: TGTGCCTCGGGCAGGGTCCGAACTGAAGCTTTCTTT.